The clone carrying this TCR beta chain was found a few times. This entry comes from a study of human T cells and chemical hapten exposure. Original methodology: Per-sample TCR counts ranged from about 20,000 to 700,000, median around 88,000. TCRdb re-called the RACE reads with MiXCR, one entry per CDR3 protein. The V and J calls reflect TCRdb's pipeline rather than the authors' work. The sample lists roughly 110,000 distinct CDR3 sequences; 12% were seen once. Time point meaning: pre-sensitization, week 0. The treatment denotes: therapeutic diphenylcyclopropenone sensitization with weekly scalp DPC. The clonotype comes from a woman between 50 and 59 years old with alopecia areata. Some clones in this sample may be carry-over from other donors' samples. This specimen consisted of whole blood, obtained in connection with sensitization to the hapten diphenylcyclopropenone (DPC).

The CDR3 sequence is CASSPPQGSTDTQYF. CDR3 sequence (DNA): TGTGCCAGCAGCCCACCTCAGGGTAGCACAGATACGCAGTATTTT. The J gene is TRBJ2-3, the V gene TRBV28, with D possibly being TRBD1 (5 bases). Per germline, CDR1 MDHEN and CDR2 SYDVKM. The CDR3 totals 15 residues. Trimming removed 6 bases from V and 0 bases from J, with 13 bases in between. The full variable domain, rest sourced from reference TRBV28 and TRBJ2-3, is DVKVTQSSRYLVKRTGEKVFLECVQDMDHENMFWYRQDPGLGLRLIYFSYDVKMKEKGDIPEGYSVSREKKERFSLILESASTNQTSMYLCASSPPQGSTDTQYFGPGTRLTVL.